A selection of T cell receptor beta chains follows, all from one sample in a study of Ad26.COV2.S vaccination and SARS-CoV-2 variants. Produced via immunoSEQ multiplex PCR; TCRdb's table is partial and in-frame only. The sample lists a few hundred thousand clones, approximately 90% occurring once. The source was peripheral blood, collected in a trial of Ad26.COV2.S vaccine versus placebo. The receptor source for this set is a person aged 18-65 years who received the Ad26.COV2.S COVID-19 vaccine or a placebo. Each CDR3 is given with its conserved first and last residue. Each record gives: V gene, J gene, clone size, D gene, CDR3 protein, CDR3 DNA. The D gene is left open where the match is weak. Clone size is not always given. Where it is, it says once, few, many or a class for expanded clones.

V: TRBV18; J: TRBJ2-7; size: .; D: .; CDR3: CASSPHYEQYF; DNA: TGTGCCAGCTCACCCCACTACGAGCAGTACTTC
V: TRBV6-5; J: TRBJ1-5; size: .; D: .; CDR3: CASSKRVDSNQPQHF; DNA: TGTGCCAGCAGTAAAAGGGTGGATAGCAATCAGCCCCAGCATTTT
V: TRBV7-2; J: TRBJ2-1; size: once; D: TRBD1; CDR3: CASSLGGTGYNEQFF; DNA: TGTGCCAGCAGCTTAGGTGGGACAGGGTACAATGAGCAGTTCTTC
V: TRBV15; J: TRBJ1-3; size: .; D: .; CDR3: CATSRDLPGSSGNTIYF; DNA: TGTGCCACCAGCAGAGATCTTCCGGGGAGCTCTGGAAACACCATATATTTT
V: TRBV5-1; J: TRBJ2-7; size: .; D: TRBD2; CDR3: CASSPYPGLADSYEQYF; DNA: TGCGCCAGCAGCCCTTACCCGGGACTAGCGGATTCCTACGAGCAGTACTTC
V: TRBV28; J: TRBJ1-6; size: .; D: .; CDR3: CASSLLGRTGGGSYNSPLHF; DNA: TGTGCCAGCAGTTTATTAGGTCGTACAGGAGGAGGCTCCTATAATTCACCCCTCCACTTT
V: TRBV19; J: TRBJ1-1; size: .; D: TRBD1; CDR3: CASTPIWTGMNTEAFF; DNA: TGTGCCAGTACCCCCATCTGGACAGGGATGAACACTGAAGCTTTCTTT
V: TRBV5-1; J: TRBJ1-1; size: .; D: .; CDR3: CASSSRKTPNTEAFF; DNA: TGCGCCAGCAGCTCCAGGAAGACACCGAACACTGAAGCTTTCTTT
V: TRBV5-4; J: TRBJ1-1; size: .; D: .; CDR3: CASSLGGRLGQNTEAFF; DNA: TGTGCCAGCAGCTTGGGAGGGCGCCTCGGTCAGAACACTGAAGCTTTCTTT
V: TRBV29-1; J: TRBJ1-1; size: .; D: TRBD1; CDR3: CSSGRDRDSIEAFF; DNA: TGCAGCTCGGGGAGGGACAGGGACTCCATTGAAGCTTTCTTT
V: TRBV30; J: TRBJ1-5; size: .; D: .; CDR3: CAWSPPGDTNQPQHF; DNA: TGTGCCTGGAGCCCCCCCGGGGACACTAATCAGCCCCAGCATTTT
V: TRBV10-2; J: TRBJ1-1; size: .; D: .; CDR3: CASSERGGAFF; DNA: TGCGCCAGCAGTGAGCGTGGAGGAGCTTTCTTT
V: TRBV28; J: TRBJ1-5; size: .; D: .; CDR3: CASSVYRERVPQHF; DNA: TGTGCCAGCAGTGTATACAGGGAAAGAGTGCCCCAGCATTTT
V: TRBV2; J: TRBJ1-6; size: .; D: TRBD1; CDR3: CASSEYGTGFNSPLHF; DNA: TGTGCCAGCAGTGAATATGGGACAGGGTTTAATTCACCCCTCCACTTT
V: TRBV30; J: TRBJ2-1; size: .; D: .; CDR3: CAWSLRAVFGYNEQFF; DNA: TGTGCCTGGAGTCTACGGGCGGTTTTTGGGTACAATGAGCAGTTCTTC
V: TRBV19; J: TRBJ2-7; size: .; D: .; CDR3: CASSIHITYEQYF; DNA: TGTGCCAGTAGTATACACATTACCTACGAGCAGTACTTC
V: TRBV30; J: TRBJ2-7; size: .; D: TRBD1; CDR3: CASGTGLTYEQYF; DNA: TGTGCCTCAGGGACAGGACTAACCTACGAGCAGTACTTC
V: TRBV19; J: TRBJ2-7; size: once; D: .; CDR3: CASSIRAEGDYEQYF; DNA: TGTGCCAGTAGTATAAGAGCCGAGGGGGACTACGAGCAGTACTTC
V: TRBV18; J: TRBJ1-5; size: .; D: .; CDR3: CASSPQAYNQPQHF; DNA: TGTGCCAGCTCACCACAGGCCTACAATCAGCCCCAGCATTTT
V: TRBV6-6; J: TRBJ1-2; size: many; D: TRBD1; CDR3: CASSHYGGQGVDGYTF; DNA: TGTGCCAGCAGCCATTATGGGGGACAGGGAGTTGATGGCTACACCTTC
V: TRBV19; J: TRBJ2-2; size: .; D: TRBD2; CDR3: CASSITSGTNTGELFF; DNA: TGTGCCAGTAGTATAACTAGCGGGACGAACACCGGGGAGCTGTTTTTT
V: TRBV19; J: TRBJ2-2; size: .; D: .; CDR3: CASSISGPNTGELFF; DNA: TGTGCCAGTAGTATATCGGGCCCGAACACCGGGGAGCTGTTTTTT
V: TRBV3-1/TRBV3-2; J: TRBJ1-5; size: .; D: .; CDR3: CASSQECWQGDHQPQHF; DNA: TGTGCCAGCAGCCAAGAATGTTGGCAGGGAGACCATCAGCCCCAGCATTTT
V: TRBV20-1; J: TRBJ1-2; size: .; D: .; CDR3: CSARSLGYTF; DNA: TGCAGTGCTCGTTCCTTAGGCTACACCTTC
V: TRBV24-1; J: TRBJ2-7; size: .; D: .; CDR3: CATSVFYEQYF; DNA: TGTGCCACCAGTGTCTTCTACGAGCAGTACTTC
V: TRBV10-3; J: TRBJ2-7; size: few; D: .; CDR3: CAISAQPQGGEQYF; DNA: TGTGCCATCAGTGCTCAACCCCAGGGGGGCGAGCAGTACTTC
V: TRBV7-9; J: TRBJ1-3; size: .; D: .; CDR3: CASSLDLGSGNTIYF; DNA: TGTGCCAGCAGCTTGGACCTCGGGTCTGGAAACACCATATATTTT
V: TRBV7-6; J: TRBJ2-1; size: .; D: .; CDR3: CASSTLSAGARSSYNEQFF; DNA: TGTGCCAGCAGCACACTTAGCGCCGGGGCCAGGAGCTCCTACAATGAGCAGTTCTTC
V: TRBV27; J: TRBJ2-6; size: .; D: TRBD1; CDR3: CASSSPRGQGASGANVLTF; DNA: TGTGCCAGCAGTTCGCCTCGGGGACAGGGGGCTTCAGGGGCCAACGTCCTGACTTTC
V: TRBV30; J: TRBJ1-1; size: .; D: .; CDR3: CACLQVEAFF; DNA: TGTGCCTGCCTACAGGTTGAAGCTTTCTTT
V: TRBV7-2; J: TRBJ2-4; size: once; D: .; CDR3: CASSPAFGDIQYF; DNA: TGTGCCAGCAGCCCCGCGTTCGGGGACATTCAGTACTTC
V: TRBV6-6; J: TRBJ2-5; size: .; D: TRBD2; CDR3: CASSRGLAGSGETQYF; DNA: TGTGCCAGCAGTCGAGGACTAGCGGGATCGGGTGAGACCCAGTACTTC
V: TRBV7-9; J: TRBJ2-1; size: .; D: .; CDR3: CAGGERAHEQFF; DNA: TGTGCCGGAGGCGAGCGGGCCCATGAGCAGTTCTTC
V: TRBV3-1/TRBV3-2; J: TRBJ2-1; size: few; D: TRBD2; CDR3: CASSPPTSGSSYNEQFF; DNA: TGTGCCAGCAGCCCTCCGACTAGCGGGAGCTCCTACAATGAGCAGTTCTTC
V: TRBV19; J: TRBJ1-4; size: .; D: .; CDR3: CASSIGSISTNEKLFF; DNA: TGTGCCAGTAGTATTGGGTCAATTTCAACTAATGAAAAACTGTTTTTT
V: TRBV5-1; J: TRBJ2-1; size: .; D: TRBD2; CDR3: CASSLPHSGSYNEQFF; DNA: TGCGCCAGCAGCTTGCCCCATAGCGGGAGCTACAATGAGCAGTTCTTC
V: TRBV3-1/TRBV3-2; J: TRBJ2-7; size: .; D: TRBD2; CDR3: CASSQVAGGPYEQYF; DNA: TGTGCCAGCAGCCAAGTAGCGGGAGGGCCCTACGAGCAGTACTTC
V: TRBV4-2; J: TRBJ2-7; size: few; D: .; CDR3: CASSQGNRAYEQYF; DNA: TGTGCCAGCAGCCAAGGTAACCGCGCCTACGAGCAGTACTTC
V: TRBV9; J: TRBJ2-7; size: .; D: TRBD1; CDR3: CASSPPGQVPLGEQYF; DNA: TGTGCCAGCAGCCCACCTGGACAGGTCCCCCTTGGGGAGCAGTACTTC
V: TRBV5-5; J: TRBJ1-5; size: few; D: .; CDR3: CASSLGEVVRQPQHF; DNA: TGTGCCAGCAGCTTGGGAGAGGTGGTACGGCAGCCCCAGCATTTT
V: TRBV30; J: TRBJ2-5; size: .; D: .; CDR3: CAWRLVAQETQYF; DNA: TGTGCCTGGAGACTAGTGGCCCAAGAGACCCAGTACTTC
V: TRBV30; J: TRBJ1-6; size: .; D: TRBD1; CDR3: CAWRGRQGSGNSPLHF; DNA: TGTGCCTGGAGGGGAAGACAGGGCTCGGGTAATTCACCCCTCCACTTT
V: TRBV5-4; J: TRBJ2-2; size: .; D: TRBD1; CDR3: CASSTDRVTGELFF; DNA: TGTGCCAGCAGCACAGACAGGGTTACCGGGGAGCTGTTTTTT
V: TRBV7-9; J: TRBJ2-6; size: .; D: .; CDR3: CASSGGRPFGANVLTF; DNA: TGTGCCAGCAGCGGGGGCAGGCCCTTTGGGGCCAACGTCCTGACTTTC
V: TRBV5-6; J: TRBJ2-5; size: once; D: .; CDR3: CASSRPTRAQYQETQYF; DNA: TGTGCCAGCAGCCGTCCCACGCGGGCCCAATACCAAGAGACCCAGTACTTC
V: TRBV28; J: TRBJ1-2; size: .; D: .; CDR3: CASSLDIVGGYTF; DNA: TGTGCCAGCAGTTTAGACATAGTGGGGGGCTACACCTTC
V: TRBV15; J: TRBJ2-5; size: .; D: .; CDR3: CATSTYGEETQYF; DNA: TGTGCCACCAGCACCTACGGGGAGGAGACCCAGTACTTC
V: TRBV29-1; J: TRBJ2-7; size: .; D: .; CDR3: CSVVGGSYEQYF; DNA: TGCAGCGTTGTGGGTGGTTCCTACGAGCAGTACTTC
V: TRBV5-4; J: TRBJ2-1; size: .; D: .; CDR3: CASSLMSSYNEQFF; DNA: TGTGCCAGCAGCTTGATGTCCTCCTACAATGAGCAGTTCTTC